This record covers a single T cell receptor (beta chain). This sample was taken from a study of blood T cell repertoires in COVID-19. The CDR3 loop spans 15 amino acids. Profiling relied on immunoSEQ multiplex PCR, and the TCRdb table lists in-frame clones only, not all of them. The sample holds fewer than 60,000 clones, more than 70% seen once. Sequenced material: peripheral blood. The source of this sequence is a woman aged 80 or older with acute or convalescent COVID-19. The chain links TRBV21-1 to TRBJ2-2; TRBD2, the table's D call, lacks a check against the DNA. TRBV21-1 is flagged as a pseudogene. The CDR3 nucleotides read TGTGCCAGCAGCAGGAAGACTAGTTGCACCGGGGAGCTGTTTTTT. It specifies CASSRKTSCTGELFF.